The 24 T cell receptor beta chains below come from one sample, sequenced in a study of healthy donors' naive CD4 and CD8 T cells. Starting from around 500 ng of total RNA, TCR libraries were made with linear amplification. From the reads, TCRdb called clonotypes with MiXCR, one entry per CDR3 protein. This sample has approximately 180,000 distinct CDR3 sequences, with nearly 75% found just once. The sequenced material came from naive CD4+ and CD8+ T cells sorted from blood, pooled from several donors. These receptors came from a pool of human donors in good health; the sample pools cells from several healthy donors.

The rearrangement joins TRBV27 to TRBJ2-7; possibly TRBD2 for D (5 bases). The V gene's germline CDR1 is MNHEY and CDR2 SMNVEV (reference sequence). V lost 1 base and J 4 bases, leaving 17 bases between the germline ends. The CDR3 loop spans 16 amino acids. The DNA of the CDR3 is TGTGCCAGCAGTTTATATTCGGACTCTTCCCTTTACGAGCAGTACTTC. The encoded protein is CASSLYSDSSLYEQYF.

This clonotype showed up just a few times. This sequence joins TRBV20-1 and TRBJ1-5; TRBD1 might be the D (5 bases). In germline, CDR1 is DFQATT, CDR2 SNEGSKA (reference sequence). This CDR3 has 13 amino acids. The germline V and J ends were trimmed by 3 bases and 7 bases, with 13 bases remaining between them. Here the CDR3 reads CSARGPGLQPQHF. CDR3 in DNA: TGCAGTGCTAGGGGTCCAGGGCTGCAGCCCCAGCATTTT.

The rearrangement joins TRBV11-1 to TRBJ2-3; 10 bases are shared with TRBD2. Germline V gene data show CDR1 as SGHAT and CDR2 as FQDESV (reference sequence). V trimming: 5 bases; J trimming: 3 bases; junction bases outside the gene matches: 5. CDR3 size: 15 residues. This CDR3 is CASSQSGRVTDTQYF. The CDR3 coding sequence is TGTGCCAGCAGCCAGAGCGGGAGGGTTACAGATACGCAGTATTTT.

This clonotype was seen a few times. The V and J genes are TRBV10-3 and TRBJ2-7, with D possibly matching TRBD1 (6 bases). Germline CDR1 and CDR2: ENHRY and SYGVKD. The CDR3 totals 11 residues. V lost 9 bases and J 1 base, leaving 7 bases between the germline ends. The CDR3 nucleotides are TGTGCCATTGGACAGTCCTACGAGCAGTACTTC. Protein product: CAIGQSYEQYF.

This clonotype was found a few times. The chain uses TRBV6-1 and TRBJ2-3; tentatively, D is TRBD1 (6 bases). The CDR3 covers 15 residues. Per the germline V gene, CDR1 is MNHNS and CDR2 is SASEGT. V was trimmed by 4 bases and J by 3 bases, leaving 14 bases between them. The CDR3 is CASSGPGQGTDTQYF. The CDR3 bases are TGTGCCAGCAGTGGCCCTGGGCAGGGGACAGATACGCAGTATTTT.

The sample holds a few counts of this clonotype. CDR3 nucleotide sequence: TGTGCCATCAGTCCGGGACCAGTCTACGAGCAGTACTTC. It is translated as CAISPGPVYEQYF. This chain uses TRBV10-3 with TRBJ2-7; D tentatively fits TRBD1 or TRBD2 (5 bases each). The CDR3 is 13 residues long. Germline V gene data show CDR1 as ENHRY and CDR2 as SYGVKD. V shed 5 bases and J shed 3 bases, with 11 bases lying between them.

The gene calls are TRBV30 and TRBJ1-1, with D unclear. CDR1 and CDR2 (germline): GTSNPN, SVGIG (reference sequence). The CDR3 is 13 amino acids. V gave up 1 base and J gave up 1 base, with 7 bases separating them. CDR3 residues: CAWSAGSNTEAFF. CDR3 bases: TGTGCCTGGAGTGCAGGTTCGAACACTGAAGCTTTCTTT.

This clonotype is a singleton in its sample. The CDR3 is CASRGDRGHVDGYTF. The CDR3 nucleotides are TGTGCCAGCAGGGGAGACAGGGGCCATGTGGATGGCTACACCTTC. This chain connects TRBV25-1 to TRBJ1-2; TRBD1 aligns across 8 bases. J gave up 6 bases and V 6 bases, and 12 bases lay outside the gene matches. This CDR3 region has 15 residues. Per the germline V gene, CDR1 is MGHDK and CDR2 is SYGVNS.

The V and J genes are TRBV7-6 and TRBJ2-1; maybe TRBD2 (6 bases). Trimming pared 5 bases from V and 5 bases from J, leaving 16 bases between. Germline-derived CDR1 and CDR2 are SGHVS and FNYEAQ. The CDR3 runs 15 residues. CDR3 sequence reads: CASSPRDSPHNEQFF. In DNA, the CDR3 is TGTGCCAGCAGCCCCCGGGACTCGCCTCACAATGAGCAGTTCTTC.

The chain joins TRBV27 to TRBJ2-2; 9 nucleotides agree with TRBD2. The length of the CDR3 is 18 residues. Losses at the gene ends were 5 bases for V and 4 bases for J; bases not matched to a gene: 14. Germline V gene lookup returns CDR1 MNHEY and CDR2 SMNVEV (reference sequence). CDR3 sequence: CASSPLRLAEQPTGELFF. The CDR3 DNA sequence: TGTGCCAGCAGTCCGCTACGACTAGCGGAACAACCCACCGGGGAGCTGTTTTTT.

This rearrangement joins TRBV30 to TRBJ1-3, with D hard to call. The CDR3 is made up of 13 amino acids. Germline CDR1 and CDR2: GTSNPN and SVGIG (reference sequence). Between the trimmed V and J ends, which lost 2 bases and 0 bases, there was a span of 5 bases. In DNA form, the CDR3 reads TGTGCCTGGAGTATCTTCTCTGGAAACACCATATATTTT. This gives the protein CAWSIFSGNTIYF. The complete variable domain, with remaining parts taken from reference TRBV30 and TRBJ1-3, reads SQTIHQWPATLVQPVGSPLSLECTVEGTSNPNLYWYRQAAGRGLQLLFYSVGIGQISSEVPQNLSASRPQDRQFILSSKKLLLSDSGFYLCAWSIFSGNTIYFGEGSWLTVV.

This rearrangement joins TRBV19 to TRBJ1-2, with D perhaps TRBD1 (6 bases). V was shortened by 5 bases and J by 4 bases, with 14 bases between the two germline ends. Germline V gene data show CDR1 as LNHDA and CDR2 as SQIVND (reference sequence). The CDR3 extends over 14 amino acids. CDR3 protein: CASSPQGGGYGYTF. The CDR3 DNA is TGTGCCAGTAGTCCACAGGGAGGGGGCTATGGCTACACCTTC.

The CDR3 bases are TGTGCCAGCAGTTTAGAGGTTTTGAATAGGGCGACAGATACGCAGTATTTT. It translates to CASSLEVLNRATDTQYF. V is TRBV27 and J is TRBJ2-3, with D uncertain. The V gene lost 2 bases and the J gene lost 3 bases, with 18 bases spanning the gap. The CDR3 covers 17 residues. Germline V gene data show CDR1 as MNHEY and CDR2 as SMNVEV (reference sequence).

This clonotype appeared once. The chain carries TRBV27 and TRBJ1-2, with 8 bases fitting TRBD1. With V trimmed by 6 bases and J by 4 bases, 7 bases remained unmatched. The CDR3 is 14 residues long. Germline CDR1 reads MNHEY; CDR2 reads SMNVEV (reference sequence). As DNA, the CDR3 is TGTGCCAGCAGCGTGGGACAGGACTTCTATGGCTACACCTTC. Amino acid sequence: CASSVGQDFYGYTF.

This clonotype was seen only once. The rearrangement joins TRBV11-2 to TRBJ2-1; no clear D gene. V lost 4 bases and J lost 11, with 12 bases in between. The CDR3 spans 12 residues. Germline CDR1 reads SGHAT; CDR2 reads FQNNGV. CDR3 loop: CASSSGLRQQFF. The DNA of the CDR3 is TGTGCCAGCAGCTCGGGCCTCCGCCAGCAGTTCTTC.

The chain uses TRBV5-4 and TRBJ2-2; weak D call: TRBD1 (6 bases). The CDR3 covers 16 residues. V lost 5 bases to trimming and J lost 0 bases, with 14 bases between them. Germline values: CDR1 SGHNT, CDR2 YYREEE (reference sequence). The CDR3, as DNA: TGTGCCAGCAGTACCGGGACAAGAACGAACACCGGGGAGCTGTTTTTT. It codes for CASSTGTRTNTGELFF.

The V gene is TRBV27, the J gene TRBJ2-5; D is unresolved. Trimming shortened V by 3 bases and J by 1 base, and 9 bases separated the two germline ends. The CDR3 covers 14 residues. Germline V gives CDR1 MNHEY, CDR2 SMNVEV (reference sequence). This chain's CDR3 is CASSLLGSQETQYF. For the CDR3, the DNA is TGTGCCAGCAGTTTGTTGGGGTCCCAAGAGACCCAGTACTTC.

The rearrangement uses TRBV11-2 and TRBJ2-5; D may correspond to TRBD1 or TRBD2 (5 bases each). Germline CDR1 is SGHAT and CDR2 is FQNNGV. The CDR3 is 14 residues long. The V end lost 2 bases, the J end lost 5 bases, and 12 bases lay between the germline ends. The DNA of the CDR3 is TGTGCCAGCAGCTTAAATAAAGGGACGGAGACCCAGTACTTC. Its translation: CASSLNKGTETQYF.

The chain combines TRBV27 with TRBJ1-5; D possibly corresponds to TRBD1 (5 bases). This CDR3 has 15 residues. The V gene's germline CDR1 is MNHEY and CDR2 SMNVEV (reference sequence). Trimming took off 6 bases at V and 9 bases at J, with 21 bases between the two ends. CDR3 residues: CASSTFSGGLGPQHF. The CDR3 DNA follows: TGTGCCAGCAGCACCTTTTCGGGGGGTCTAGGGCCCCAGCATTTT.

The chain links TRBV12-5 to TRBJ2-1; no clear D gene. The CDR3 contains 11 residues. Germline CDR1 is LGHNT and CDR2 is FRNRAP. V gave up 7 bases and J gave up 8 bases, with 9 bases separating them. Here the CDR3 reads CASAQLDEQFF. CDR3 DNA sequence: TGTGCTAGTGCACAGTTAGATGAGCAGTTCTTC.

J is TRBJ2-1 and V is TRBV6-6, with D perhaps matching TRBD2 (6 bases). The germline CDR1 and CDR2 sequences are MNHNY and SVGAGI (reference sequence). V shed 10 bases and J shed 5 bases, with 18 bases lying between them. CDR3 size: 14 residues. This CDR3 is CATTDAGGDNEQFF. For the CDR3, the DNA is TGTGCCACTACGGACGCCGGGGGAGACAATGAGCAGTTCTTC.

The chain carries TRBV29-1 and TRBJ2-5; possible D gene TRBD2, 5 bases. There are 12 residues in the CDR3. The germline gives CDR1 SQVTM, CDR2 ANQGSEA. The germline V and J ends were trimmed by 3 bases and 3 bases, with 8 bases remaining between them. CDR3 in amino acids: CSVDVGEETQYF. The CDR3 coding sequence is TGCAGCGTTGATGTCGGGGAAGAGACCCAGTACTTC. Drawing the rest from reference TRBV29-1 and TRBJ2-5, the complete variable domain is SAVISQKPSRDICQRGTSLTIQCQVDSQVTMMFWYRQQPGQSLTLIATANQGSEATYESGFVIDKFPISRPNLTFSTLTVSNMSPEDSSIYLCSVDVGEETQYFGPGTRLLVL.

The CDR3 spells CSVEGSTDTQYF. As DNA, the CDR3 is TGCAGCGTTGAAGGGAGCACAGATACGCAGTATTTT. This rearrangement joins TRBV29-1 to TRBJ2-3; D is unclear. There are 12 residues in the CDR3. Germline CDR1 SQVTM, CDR2 ANQGSEA. V shed 1 base and J shed 0 bases, with 2 bases lying between them.

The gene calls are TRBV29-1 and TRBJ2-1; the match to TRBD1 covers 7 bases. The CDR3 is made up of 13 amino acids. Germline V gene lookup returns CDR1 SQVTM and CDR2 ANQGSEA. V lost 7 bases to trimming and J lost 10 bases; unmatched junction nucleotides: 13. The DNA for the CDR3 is TGCAGCGCCATGCCGACCCCGGACAGGGAGCAGTTCTTC. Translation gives CSAMPTPDREQFF.